The T cell receptor (beta chain) described here comes from a study of cytomegalovirus exposure and HLA in healthy donors. Overall study results and limits: Subsequent analysis revealed that first-cohort TCR clusters tended to co-occur in the 100 to 150 validation repertoires. Despite most TCR sequences being rare, some public TCRs occurred in many donors.

This clone was seen only a few times. Its antigen is as yet unknown. Sequencing used immunoSEQ multiplex PCR; TCRdb keeps in-frame clones, though not all of them. In the table there are tens of thousands of clones, around 82% of which are singletons. The source material was PBMCs. The receptor's source is a woman aged 18-35 years in good health and CMV-seropositive.

The CDR3 sequence: CASSSQGLGNQPQHF. The CDR3 bases are TGTGCCAGCAGTTCCCAGGGGTTAGGCAATCAGCCCCAGCATTTT. The chain has TRBV6-5 and TRBJ1-5; perhaps TRBD1 as D (6 bases). Per germline, CDR1 MNHEY and CDR2 SVGAGI. The length of the CDR3 is 15 residues. Between the trimmed V and J ends, which lost 4 bases and 2 bases, there was a span of 12 bases.